The rows below give T cell receptor beta chains drawn from one sample of a study of beta chain features in type 1 diabetes. Data came from immunoSEQ multiplex PCR; TCRdb stores just in-frame clones and leaves some out. This sample has over 600,000 clones, with around 12% found just once. Sequencing input: naive CD4+ T cells from blood. The origin of the receptors is a young man with type 1 diabetes. The CDR3 runs from the conserved cysteine through the conserved F or W. The D gene is left open where the match is weak. Clone size is given for some rows only: seen once, a few or many times, or a class if the clone is expanded.

V gene,clone size,J gene,D gene,CDR3 DNA,CDR3 protein
TRBV29-1,few,TRBJ2-3,-,TGCAGCGTAGAGCGACTGCAAGGCACAGATACGCAGTATTTT,CSVERLQGTDTQYF
TRBV7-2,few,TRBJ1-6,-,TGTGCCAGCAGGGACCCCCATAATTCACCCCTCCACTTT,CASRDPHNSPLHF
TRBV28,-,TRBJ1-6,-,TGTGCCAGCAGCCGACAAGGATATAATTCACCCCTCCACTTT,CASSRQGYNSPLHF
TRBV11-2,few,TRBJ1-4,-,TGTGCCAGCAGCCTACCGGGGTCTCCTAATGAAAAACTGTTTTTT,CASSLPGSPNEKLFF
TRBV6-1,few,TRBJ1-5,-,TGTGCCAGCAGTGCACCGACAGATAGCAATCAGCCCCAGCATTTT,CASSAPTDSNQPQHF
TRBV7-2,-,TRBJ2-1,TRBD1,TGTGCCAGCAGCTTAGCGCGGCAGGGGGCCTACAATGAGCAGTTCTTC,CASSLARQGAYNEQFF
TRBV7-2,-,TRBJ2-1,-,TGTGCCAGCAGCCCACCGACGAACCGGAATGAGCAGTTCTTC,CASSPPTNRNEQFF
TRBV18,-,TRBJ2-4,TRBD1,TGTGCCAGCTCACCGGGACAGGGGAAAAACATTCAGTACTTC,CASSPGQGKNIQYF
TRBV19,-,TRBJ1-1,-,TGTGCCAGTAGTATAACAGCGAACACTGAAGCTTTCTTT,CASSITANTEAFF
TRBV30,few,TRBJ1-4,-,TGTGCCTGGAGCGGGTCTACTAATGAAAAACTGTTTTTT,CAWSGSTNEKLFF
TRBV7-2,-,TRBJ2-5,TRBD1,TGTGCCAGCAGCTCCGGGACAGAAGAGACCCAGTACTTC,CASSSGTEETQYF
TRBV4-3,few,TRBJ1-2,-,TGCGCCAGCAGCCAAGAAACTAGAAACTATGGCTACACCTTC,CASSQETRNYGYTF
TRBV9,-,TRBJ2-3,-,TGTGCCAGCAGCGTAGTTCACTACACAGATACGCAGTATTTT,CASSVVHYTDTQYF
TRBV29-1,-,TRBJ1-3,-,TGCAGCGGAATAAGGATTACTAACTCTGGAAACACCATATATTTT,CSGIRITNSGNTIYF
TRBV5-1,-,TRBJ1-4,TRBD1,TGCGCCAGCAGCTCATCGGGGACAGAAGGACGTGAAAAACTGTTTTTT,CASSSSGTEGREKLFF
TRBV4-3,few,TRBJ1-4,TRBD1,TGCGCCAGCAGCCAAGCCCTTGGGACAGGCCATGAAAAACTGTTTTTT,CASSQALGTGHEKLFF
TRBV2,-,TRBJ2-7,-,TGTGCCAGCAGTGAAGCGGCCCCTAGGACAGCGAGGGGATCCGAGCAGTACTTC,CASSEAAPRTARGSEQYF
TRBV5-1,once,TRBJ2-7,TRBD1,TGCGCCAGCAGCTTGTGGGGGACAGGTCCCTACGAGCAGTACTTC,CASSLWGTGPYEQYF